This TCR beta chain comes out of a study of control samples from healthy donors and cancer patients. The CDR3 has 15 residues. Germline V lookup: CDR1 LNHDA, CDR2 SQIVND (reference sequence). Trimming cost V 3 bases and J 0 bases, with 12 bases left between them. TCRdb keeps only in-frame clones here, not all; method: immunoSEQ multiplex PCR. The table lists 85,000 to 95,000 clones, roughly nine tenths of them singletons. This clone was seen a handful of times. The sample was blood. This TCR came from a woman in her 30s in good health. The chain combines TRBV19 with TRBJ2-7, with D perhaps TRBD2 (7 bases). This CDR3 reads CASSIGGGSSYEQYF. The CDR3 DNA follows: TGTGCCAGTAGTATCGGCGGGGGCAGCTCCTACGAGCAGTACTTC. The full variable domain, rest sourced from reference TRBV19 and TRBJ2-7, is DGGITQSPKYLFRKEGQNVTLSCEQNLNHDAMYWYRQDPGQGLRLIYYSQIVNDFQKGDIAEGYSVSREKKESFPLTVTSAQKNPTAFYLCASSIGGGSSYEQYFGPGTRLTVT.